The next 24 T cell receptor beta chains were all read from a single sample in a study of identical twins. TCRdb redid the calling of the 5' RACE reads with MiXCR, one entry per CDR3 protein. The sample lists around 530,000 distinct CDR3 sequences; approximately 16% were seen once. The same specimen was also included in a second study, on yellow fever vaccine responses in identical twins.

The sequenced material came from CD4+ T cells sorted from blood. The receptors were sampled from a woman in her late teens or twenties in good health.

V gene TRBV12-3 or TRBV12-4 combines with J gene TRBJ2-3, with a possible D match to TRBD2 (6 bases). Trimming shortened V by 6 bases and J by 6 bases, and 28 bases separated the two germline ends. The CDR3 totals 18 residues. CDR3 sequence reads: CASSLPYGTSAPGDTQYF. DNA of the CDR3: TGTGCCAGCAGCCTCCCCTACGGGACTTCAGCGCCAGGGGATACGCAGTATTTT.

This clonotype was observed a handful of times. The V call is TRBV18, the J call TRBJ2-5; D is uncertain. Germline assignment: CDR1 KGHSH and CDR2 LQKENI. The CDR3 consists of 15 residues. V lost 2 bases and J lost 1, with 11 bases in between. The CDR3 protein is CASSPDPGPQETQYF. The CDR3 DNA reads TGTGCCAGCTCACCAGACCCCGGGCCCCAAGAGACCCAGTACTTC.

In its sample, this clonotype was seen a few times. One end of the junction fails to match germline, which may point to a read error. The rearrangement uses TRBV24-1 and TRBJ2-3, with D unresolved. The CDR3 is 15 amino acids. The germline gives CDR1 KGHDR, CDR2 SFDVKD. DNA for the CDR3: TGTGCCACCGGTGATTCGAAATGGACGTACGGCAAACAGTATTTT. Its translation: CATGDSKWTYGKQYF.

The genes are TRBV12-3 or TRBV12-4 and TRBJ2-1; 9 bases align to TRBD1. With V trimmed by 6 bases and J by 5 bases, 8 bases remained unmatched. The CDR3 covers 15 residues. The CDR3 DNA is TGTGCCAGCAGCCAACAGGGGGCAGTCGACAATGAGCAGTTCTTC. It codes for CASSQQGAVDNEQFF.

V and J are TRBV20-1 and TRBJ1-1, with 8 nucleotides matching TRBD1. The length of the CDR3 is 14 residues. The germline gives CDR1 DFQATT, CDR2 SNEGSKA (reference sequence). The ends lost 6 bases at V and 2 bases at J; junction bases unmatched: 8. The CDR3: CSALWTGLNTEAFF. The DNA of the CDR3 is TGCAGTGCGCTATGGACAGGGCTTAACACTGAAGCTTTCTTT.

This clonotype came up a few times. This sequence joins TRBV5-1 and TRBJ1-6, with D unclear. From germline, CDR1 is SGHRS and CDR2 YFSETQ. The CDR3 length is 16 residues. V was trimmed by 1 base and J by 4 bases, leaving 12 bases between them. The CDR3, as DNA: TGCGCCAGCAGCTTGTCCCCGACGGGATATAATTCACCCCTCCACTTT. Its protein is CASSLSPTGYNSPLHF.

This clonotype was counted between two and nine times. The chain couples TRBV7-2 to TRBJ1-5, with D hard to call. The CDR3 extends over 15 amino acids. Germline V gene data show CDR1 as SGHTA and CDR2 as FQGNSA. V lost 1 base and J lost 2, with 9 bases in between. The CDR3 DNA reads TGTGCCAGCAGCTTAGAAGGGTATGGCAATCAGCCCCAGCATTTT. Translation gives CASSLEGYGNQPQHF. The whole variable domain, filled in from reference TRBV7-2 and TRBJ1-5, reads GAGVSQSPSNKVTEKGKDVELRCDPISGHTALYWYRQSLGQGLEFLIYFQGNSAPDKSGLPSDRFSAERTGGSVSTLTIQRTQQEDSAVYLCASSLEGYGNQPQHFGDGTRLSIL.

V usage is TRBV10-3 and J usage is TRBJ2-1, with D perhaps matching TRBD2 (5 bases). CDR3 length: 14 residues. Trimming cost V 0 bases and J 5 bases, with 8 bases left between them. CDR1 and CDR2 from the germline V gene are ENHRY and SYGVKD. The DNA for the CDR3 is TGTGCCATCAGTGAGTCGAGGGCGGACAATGAGCAGTTCTTC. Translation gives CAISESRADNEQFF.

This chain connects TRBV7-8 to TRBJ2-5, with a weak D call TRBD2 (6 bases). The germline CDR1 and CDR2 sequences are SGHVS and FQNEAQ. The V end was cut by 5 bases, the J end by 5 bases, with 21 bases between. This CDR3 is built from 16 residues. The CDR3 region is CASSQMVVGGRETQYF. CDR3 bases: TGTGCCAGCAGCCAGATGGTGGTGGGGGGTCGCGAGACCCAGTACTTC.

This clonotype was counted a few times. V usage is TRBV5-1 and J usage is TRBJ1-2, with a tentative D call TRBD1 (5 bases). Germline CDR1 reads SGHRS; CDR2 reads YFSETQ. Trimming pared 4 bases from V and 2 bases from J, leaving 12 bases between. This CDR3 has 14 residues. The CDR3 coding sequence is TGCGCCAGCAGCCCCGAAAAGGGGAACTATGGCTACACCTTC. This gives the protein CASSPEKGNYGYTF.

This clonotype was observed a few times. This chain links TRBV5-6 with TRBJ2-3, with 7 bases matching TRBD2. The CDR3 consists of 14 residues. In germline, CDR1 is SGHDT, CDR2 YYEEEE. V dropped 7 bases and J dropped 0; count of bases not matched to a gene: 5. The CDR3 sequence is CASGNSGSTDTQYF. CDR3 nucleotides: TGTGCCAGCGGTAATAGCGGGAGCACAGATACGCAGTATTTT.

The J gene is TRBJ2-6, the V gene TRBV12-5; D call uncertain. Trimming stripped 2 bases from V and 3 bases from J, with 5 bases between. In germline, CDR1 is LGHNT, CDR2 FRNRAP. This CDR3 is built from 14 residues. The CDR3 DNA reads TGTGCTAGTGGTTTGTCGGGTGGGGCCAACGTCCTGACTTTC. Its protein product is CASGLSGGANVLTF.

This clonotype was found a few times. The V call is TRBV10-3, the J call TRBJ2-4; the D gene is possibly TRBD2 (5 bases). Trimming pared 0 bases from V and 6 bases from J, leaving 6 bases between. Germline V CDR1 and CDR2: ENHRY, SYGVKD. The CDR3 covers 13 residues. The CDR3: CAISESAGNIQYF. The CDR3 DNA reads TGTGCCATCAGTGAGTCCGCGGGAAACATTCAGTACTTC.

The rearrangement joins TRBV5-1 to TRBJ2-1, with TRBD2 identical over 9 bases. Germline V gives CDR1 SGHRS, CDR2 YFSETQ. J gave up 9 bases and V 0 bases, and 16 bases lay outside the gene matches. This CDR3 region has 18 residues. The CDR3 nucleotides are TGCGCCAGCAGCTTGGCCGGGGGTAGCGGGAGCATCCGGGGTGAGCAGTTCTTC. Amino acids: CASSLAGGSGSIRGEQFF.

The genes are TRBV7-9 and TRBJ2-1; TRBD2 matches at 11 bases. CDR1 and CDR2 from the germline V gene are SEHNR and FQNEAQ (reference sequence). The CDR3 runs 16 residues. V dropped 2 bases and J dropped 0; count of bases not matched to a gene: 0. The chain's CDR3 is CASSLTSGGSYNEQFF. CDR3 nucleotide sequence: TGTGCCAGCAGCTTAACTAGCGGGGGCTCCTACAATGAGCAGTTCTTC.

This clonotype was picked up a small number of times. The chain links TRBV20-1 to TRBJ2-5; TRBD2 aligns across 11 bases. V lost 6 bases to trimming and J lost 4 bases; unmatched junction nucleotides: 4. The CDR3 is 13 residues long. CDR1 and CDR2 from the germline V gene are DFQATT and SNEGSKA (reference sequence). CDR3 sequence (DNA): TGCAGTGCGACCGGGACTAGCGGAGAGACCCAGTACTTC. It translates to CSATGTSGETQYF.

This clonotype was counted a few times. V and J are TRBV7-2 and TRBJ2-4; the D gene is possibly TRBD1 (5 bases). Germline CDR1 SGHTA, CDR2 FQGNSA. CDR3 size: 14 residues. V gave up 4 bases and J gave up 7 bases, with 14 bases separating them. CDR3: CASSSRPGWNIQYF. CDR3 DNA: TGTGCCAGCAGCTCCCGGCCAGGGTGGAACATTCAGTACTTC.

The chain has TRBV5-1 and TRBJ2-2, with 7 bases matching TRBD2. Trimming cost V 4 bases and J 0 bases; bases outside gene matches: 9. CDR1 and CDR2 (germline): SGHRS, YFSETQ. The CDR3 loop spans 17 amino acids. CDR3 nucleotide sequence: TGCGCCAGCAGCCTGAAAGGAGCGGGGTCGAACACCGGGGAGCTGTTTTTT. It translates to CASSLKGAGSNTGELFF. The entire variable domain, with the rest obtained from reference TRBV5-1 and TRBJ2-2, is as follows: KAGVTQTPRYLIKTRGQQVTLSCSPISGHRSVSWYQQTPGQGLQFLFEYFSETQRNKGNFPGRFSGRQFSNSRSEMNVSTLELGDSALYLCASSLKGAGSNTGELFFGEGSRLTVL.

CDR3 DNA: TGCGCCAGCAGCTTGCAAGCCCATGAGCAGTTCTTC. Amino acids: CASSLQAHEQFF. The V call is TRBV5-1, the J call TRBJ2-1; D unclear. Trimming took 1 base from V and 8 from J, leaving 7 bases between them. This CDR3 contains 12 residues. Germline CDR1 reads SGHRS; CDR2 reads YFSETQ.

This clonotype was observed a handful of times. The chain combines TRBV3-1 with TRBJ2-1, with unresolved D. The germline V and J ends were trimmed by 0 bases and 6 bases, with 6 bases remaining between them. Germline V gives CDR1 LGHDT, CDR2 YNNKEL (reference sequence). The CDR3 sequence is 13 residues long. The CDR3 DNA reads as TGTGCCAGCAGCCAAGACCCGGGCAATGAGCAGTTCTTC. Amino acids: CASSQDPGNEQFF.

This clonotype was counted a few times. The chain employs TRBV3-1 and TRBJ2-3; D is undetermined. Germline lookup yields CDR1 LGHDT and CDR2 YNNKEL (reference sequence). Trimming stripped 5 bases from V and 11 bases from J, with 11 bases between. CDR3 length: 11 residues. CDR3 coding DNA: TGTGCCAGCAGCACTCGACTTGAGCAGTATTTT. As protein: CASSTRLEQYF.

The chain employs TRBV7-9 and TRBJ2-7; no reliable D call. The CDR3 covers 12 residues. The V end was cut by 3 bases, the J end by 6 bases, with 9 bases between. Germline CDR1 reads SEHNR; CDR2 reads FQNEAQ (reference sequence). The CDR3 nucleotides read TGTGCCAGCAGCTTGATCCACAGCGAGCAGTACGTC. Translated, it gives CASSLIHSEQYV.

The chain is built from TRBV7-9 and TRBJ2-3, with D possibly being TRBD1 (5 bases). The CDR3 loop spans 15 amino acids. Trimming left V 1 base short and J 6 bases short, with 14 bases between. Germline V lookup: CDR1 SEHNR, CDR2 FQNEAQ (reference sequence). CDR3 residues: CASSLEGSASDTQYF. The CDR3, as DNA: TGTGCCAGCAGCTTAGAGGGGTCAGCTTCGGATACGCAGTATTTT.

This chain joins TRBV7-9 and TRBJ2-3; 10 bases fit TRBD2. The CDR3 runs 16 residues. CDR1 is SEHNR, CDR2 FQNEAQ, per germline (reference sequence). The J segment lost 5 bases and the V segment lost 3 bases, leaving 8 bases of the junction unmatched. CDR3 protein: CASSFASGSWLDTQYF. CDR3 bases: TGTGCCAGCAGCTTCGCTAGCGGGAGTTGGTTAGATACGCAGTATTTT.